This T cell receptor beta chain was captured by sequencing in a study of blood T cell repertoires in COVID-19. Background on the study: The United States, Italy and Spain were the sources of the acute and convalescent COVID-19 samples. The analysed material was cDNA or gDNA that came from T cells, B-cell-depleted T cells, or PBMCs.

This clone was observed a few times. Source study methods: How many nucleated cells were present was estimated from reference gene primer amplification. Profiled with immunoSEQ multiplex PCR; TCRdb holds only in-frame clones, not every one. V, J and clone size are those of that table, while D and trimming were read from the DNA. The table has 130,000 or so clones, around 76% seen once; the top ten hold roughly a tenth. V was clipped by 1 base and J by 0 bases, with 10 bases between them. CDR3 length: 15 residues. The germline gives CDR1 SGHVS, CDR2 FNYEAQ. The sequence was obtained from a human donor in a cohort sampled during active COVID-19. Input material: peripheral blood. This chain links TRBV7-6 with TRBJ2-7; a weak D match, TRBD1 (5 bases). The CDR3 nucleotides are TGTGCCAGCAGCTTAGGTGGGGCCTACTCCTACGAGCAGTACTTC. It translates to CASSLGGAYSYEQYF. The whole variable domain, remainder taken from reference TRBV7-6 and TRBJ2-7, is GAGVSQSPRYKVTKRGQDVALRCDPISGHVSLYWYRQALGQGPEFLTYFNYEAQQDKSGLPNDRFSAERPEGSISTLTIQRTEQRDSAMYRCASSLGGAYSYEQYFGPGTRLTVT.